The 2 T cell receptor beta chains presented below share a single source sample, sequenced in a study of T-cell memory formation after mild COVID-19. In TCRdb, the 5' RACE reads were re-called with MiXCR into one record per CDR3 protein. The sample includes around 250,000 distinct CDR3 sequences, roughly 14% of them seen just once. What was sequenced was PBMCs or a T cell subset sorted from them (not recorded which). These receptors originate from an adult woman who had mild COVID-19 (a few samples of this study predate the infection). Cell type and time point are not known.

The chain combines TRBV7-2 with TRBJ2-4; TRBD2 agrees at 9 bases. Losses at the gene ends were 0 bases for V and 6 bases for J; bases not matched to a gene: 9. Germline CDR1 and CDR2: SGHTA and FQGNSA. This CDR3 contains 17 residues. CDR3 residues: CASSLARGGRAGNIQYF. The CDR3 DNA sequence: TGTGCCAGCAGCTTAGCGCGCGGCGGGAGGGCGGGAAACATTCAGTACTTC. Full variable domain (missing parts from reference TRBV7-2 and TRBJ2-4): GAGVSQSPSNKVTEKGKDVELRCDPISGHTALYWYRQSLGQGLEFLIYFQGNSAPDKSGLPSDRFSAERTGGSVSTLTIQRTQQEDSAVYLCASSLARGGRAGNIQYFGAGTRLSVL.

This clonotype appeared many times. CDR3: CASSFPSGGIHEQYF. The CDR3 DNA reads TGTGCCAGCAGTTTCCCCAGCGGGGGGATCCACGAGCAGTACTTC. The rearrangement links TRBV12-3 or TRBV12-4 to TRBJ2-7, with 9 bases lining up with TRBD2. Trimming took 3 bases from V and 5 from J; bases not matched to a gene: 8. The CDR3 is 15 residues long.